This T cell receptor (beta chain) was observed in a study of shared clonotypes between healthy human individuals. The junction had 2 bases not matched to a gene; V was cut back by 6 bases and J by 10 bases. CDR1 and CDR2 (germline): SNHLY, FYNNEI. The CDR3 covers 11 residues. This clone occurred a few times. Samples underwent the assay at deep level. Authors' methods: ImmunoSEQ gave junction-only sequences without quality scores, so filtering differed. Some clones are missing from TCRdb's copy, which holds only in-frame ones; the method was immunoSEQ multiplex PCR. V, J and clone size reflect that table, while D and trimming were determined from the DNA. This sample yields about 470,000 clones, of which 75% to 85% are seen a single time; about 13% belongs to the top ten.

The receptor was isolated from a woman between 40 and 50 years old in good health. Some clones in this sample may be carry-over from other donors' samples. Sequenced sample: PBMCs. This chain connects TRBV2 to TRBJ1-5; 8 bases map to TRBD1. The CDR3 sequence: CASSGTGPQHF. The CDR3 nucleotides read TGTGCCAGCAGCGGGACAGGTCCCCAGCATTTT.